This TCR beta chain originates from a study of regulatory T cells in long-lasting Graves disease. Through Arm-PCR of CDR3 regions and iRepertoire HTBI primers, TCR beta libraries were built. TCRdb reprocessed the multiplex PCR reads via MiXCR and lists one record per CDR3 protein. The repertoire holds roughly 500,000 distinct CDR3 sequences, with roughly 21% as singletons. V was shortened by 3 bases and J by 7 bases, with 16 bases between the two germline ends. Germline values: CDR1 DFQATT, CDR2 SNEGSKA (reference sequence). The CDR3 loop spans 15 amino acids. The time point was: persistent/refractory GD, antithyroid drugs over 5 years with positive TRAb. The TCR library used RNA extracted from PBMCs. Diagnosis followed American Thyroid Association guidelines for Graves' disease. Findings and limits, study-wide: Favoring TRBV28, TRBJ1-2 and TRBJ2-5 was a feature seen in persistent disease. Between persistent patients, 2,500 to 3,500 public clonotypes were shared, exceeding the approximately 900 shared between new patients.

This clonotype was counted between two and nine times. Its antigen is still unknown. Sequencing used peripheral blood mononuclear cells (PBMCs), obtained when the disease was refractory, from a patient treated with antithyroid drugs. V and J are TRBV20-1 and TRBJ1-6; possibly TRBD1 for D (6 bases). This receptor was taken from a female donor with Graves disease. The CDR3 nucleotides read TGCAGTGCTAGCCCCGGGGGGGCGATCAATTCACCCCTCCACTTT. Translation gives CSASPGGAINSPLHF.